Each of the 15 T cell receptor beta chains below was sequenced from the same sample in a study of vaccination effects on CD4 cells after COVID-19. In the ViraFEST assay, antigen-specific CD4+ clonotypes were identified by expansion after peptide-pool stimulation. When less than 12 days of culture had elapsed, CD4+ T cells were isolated. Having tested negative for nucleocapsid antibodies, the vaccine recipients showed no prior SARS-CoV-2 infection. Profiling relied on immunoSEQ multiplex PCR, and the TCRdb table lists in-frame clones only, not all of them. The table has approximately 74,000 clones, about four fifths seen once. Antigens for these TCRs are unknown. This material consisted of CD4+ T cells from PBMCs cultured with HCoV-NL63 spike peptides, taken before COVID-19 vaccination. Source of these receptors: a human donor who received a COVID-19 vaccine.

This clone was recorded only once. V is TRBV5-1 and J is TRBJ2-3; 9 bases line up with TRBD1. Germline values: CDR1 SGHRS, CDR2 YFSETQ. The CDR3 length is 14 residues. V trimming: 2 bases; J trimming: 4 bases; junction bases outside the gene matches: 2. The CDR3 DNA is TGCGCCAGCAGCTTAGGGACAGGGTCAGATACGCAGTATTTT. Its protein is CASSLGTGSDTQYF. The whole variable domain, remainder taken from reference TRBV5-1 and TRBJ2-3, is KAGVTQTPRYLIKTRGQQVTLSCSPISGHRSVSWYQQTPGQGLQFLFEYFSETQRNKGNFPGRFSGRQFSNSRSEMNVSTLELGDSALYLCASSLGTGSDTQYFGPGTRLTVL.

This sequence joins TRBV24-1 and TRBJ2-5; D is tentatively TRBD1 or TRBD2 (5 bases each). The CDR3 has 15 amino acids. The germline V gene has CDR1 KGHDR and CDR2 SFDVKD. V was trimmed by 6 bases and J by 2 bases, leaving 15 bases between them. The CDR3 DNA reads as TGTGCCACCAGTAGTTTTCGGGACGCACAAGAGACCCAGTACTTC. Translated, it gives CATSSFRDAQETQYF.

This chain joins TRBV12-3 or TRBV12-4 and TRBJ2-3; 7 nucleotides agree with TRBD1. This CDR3 spans 13 amino acids. Trimming removed 6 bases from V and 4 bases from J; junction bases left unmatched: 4. The CDR3 DNA follows: TGTGCCAGCAGCTACAGGGGTGCAGATACGCAGTATTTT. Amino acid sequence: CASSYRGADTQYF.

The genes are TRBV5-1 and TRBJ2-3; perhaps TRBD1 as D (5 bases). V lost 5 bases, J lost 0 bases, and 10 bases lay in between. This CDR3 has 14 amino acids. The germline V gene has CDR1 SGHRS and CDR2 YFSETQ. In DNA, the CDR3 is TGCGCCAGCAGAGACAGTGCTAGCACAGATACGCAGTATTTT. Translated: CASRDSASTDTQYF.

The chain employs TRBV2 and TRBJ2-2; no definite D call. The CDR3 covers 17 residues. The ends were cut back, 5 bases at V and 4 bases at J, with 20 bases in the middle. Germline V gives CDR1 SNHLY, CDR2 FYNNEI. The CDR3 spells CASSTGPPKGSTGELFF. In DNA, the CDR3 is TGTGCCAGCAGTACTGGGCCCCCCAAGGGTTCCACCGGGGAGCTGTTTTTT.

This clone showed up just once. The chain is built from TRBV7-2 and TRBJ2-5, with 11 bases identical to TRBD2. This CDR3 contains 19 residues. V shed 5 bases, J shed 1 base, and the junction held 15 bases outside the gene matches. CDR1 and CDR2 (germline): SGHTA, FQGNSA. CDR3 DNA: TGTGCCAGCAGCCCACGACAATCCGCTAGCGGGGGGTTCCAAGAGACCCAGTACTTC. This sequence encodes CASSPRQSASGGFQETQYF.

J is TRBJ2-7 and V is TRBV2, with 7 bases fitting TRBD1. Germline V CDR1 and CDR2: SNHLY, FYNNEI. J lost 2 bases, V lost 5 bases, and 6 bases had no gene match. This CDR3 contains 14 residues. The CDR3 reads CASSRRDRTYEQYV. CDR3 in DNA: TGTGCCAGCAGTCGCCGGGACAGAACCTACGAGCAGTACGTC.

The genes are TRBV2 and TRBJ1-2; the match to TRBD1 covers 7 bases. The junction had 10 bases not matched to a gene; V was cut back by 3 bases and J by 12 bases. The length of the CDR3 is 13 residues. CDR1 and CDR2 (germline): SNHLY, FYNNEI. The CDR3: CASSESQGVVNTF. In DNA, the CDR3 is TGTGCCAGCAGTGAGTCCCAGGGGGTAGTGAACACCTTC.

This clone was counted only a few times. The chain joins TRBV6-5 to TRBJ2-1; the match to TRBD1 covers 7 bases. J was trimmed by 3 bases and V by 5 bases; bases with no gene match: 1. From germline, CDR1 is MNHEY and CDR2 SVGAGI. This CDR3 has 13 amino acids. The CDR3, as DNA: TGTGCCAGCAGTCGACAGGGCTACAATGAGCAGTTCTTC. Protein sequence: CASSRQGYNEQFF.

This chain connects TRBV7-2 to TRBJ1-2, with 9 bases lining up with TRBD1. J lost 5 bases, V lost 4 bases, and 8 bases had no gene match. The CDR3 spans 15 residues. Germline CDR1 SGHTA, CDR2 FQGNSA. Here the CDR3 DNA reads TGTGCCAGCAGCTATAAACTAGGACAGGGGTATGGCTACACCTTC. Translation: CASSYKLGQGYGYTF.

V usage is TRBV6-2 or TRBV6-3 and J usage is TRBJ1-1; D remains unclear. V shed 3 bases and J shed 1 base, with 15 bases lying between them. The CDR3 runs 16 residues. In germline, CDR1 is MNHEY, CDR2 SVGEGT. As DNA, the CDR3 is TGTGCCAGCAGTTATTGGTCCGTCAATCAGAACACTGAAGCTTTCTTT. It translates to CASSYWSVNQNTEAFF.

The chain uses TRBV24-1 and TRBJ2-2; 9 positions match TRBD1. V was clipped by 5 bases and J by 0 bases; unmatched bases: 15. This CDR3 has 20 residues. Germline V gene lookup returns CDR1 KGHDR and CDR2 SFDVKD. CDR3 nucleotide sequence: TGTGCCACCAGTGCCCTTAGACAGGGGGGAGGGCTCGCGAACACCGGGGAGCTGTTTTTT. Its protein product is CATSALRQGGGLANTGELFF.

The rearrangement links TRBV5-4 to TRBJ2-2; unclear D gene. This CDR3 region has 12 residues. Germline V gene sequence: CDR1 SGHNT, CDR2 YYREEE (reference sequence). V lost 7 bases and J 3 bases, leaving 7 bases between the germline ends. CDR3 nucleotides: TGTGCCAGCCGCAGAGACACCGGGGAGCTGTTTTTT. Protein product: CASRRDTGELFF.

The chain employs TRBV15 and TRBJ2-7; 8 bases line up with TRBD1. Germline CDR1 is LNHNV and CDR2 is YYDKDF (reference sequence). V lost 2 bases, J lost 5 bases, and 5 bases stayed unmatched. The CDR3 totals 14 residues. DNA of the CDR3: TGTGCCACCAGCAGATACGGACAGGGCAACGAGCAGTACGTC. Residues: CATSRYGQGNEQYV.

Only a few counts were recorded for this clone. This CDR3 is also generated by other DNA sequences in the sample. This chain links TRBV24-1 with TRBJ1-1; the match to TRBD1 covers 8 bases. V shed 3 bases, J shed 1 base, and the junction held 3 bases outside the gene matches. From germline, CDR1 is KGHDR and CDR2 SFDVKD. This CDR3 region has 15 residues. For the CDR3, the DNA is TGTGCCACCAGTGATCCCGGACAGGGGAACACTGAAGCTTTCTTT. This codes for CATSDPGQGNTEAFF.